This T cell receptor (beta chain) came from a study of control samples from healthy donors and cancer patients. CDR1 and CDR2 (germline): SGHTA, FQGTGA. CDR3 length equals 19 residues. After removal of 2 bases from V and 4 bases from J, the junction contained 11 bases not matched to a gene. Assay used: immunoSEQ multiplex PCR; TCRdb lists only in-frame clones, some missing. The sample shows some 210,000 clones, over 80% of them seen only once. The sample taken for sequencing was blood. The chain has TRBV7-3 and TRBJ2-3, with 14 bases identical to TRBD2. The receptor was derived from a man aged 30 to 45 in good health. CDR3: CASSLAHGTSGGLADTQYF. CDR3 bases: TGTGCCAGCAGCTTAGCCCACGGGACTAGCGGGGGTCTGGCAGATACGCAGTATTTT.